This T cell receptor (beta chain) derives from a study of OX40 agonist ivuxolimab in advanced cancers. For context, the study as a whole: The costimulatory receptor OX40 (CD134) was targeted by ivuxolimab, a fully human IgG2 agonistic monoclonal antibody. Patients were allowed to have had prior anti-PD-1, anti-PD-L1 or anti-CTLA-4 therapy, and 40% of the dose-escalation patients had been treated with checkpoint inhibitors. Intravenous ivuxolimab was administered to patients every 2 weeks at six dose levels: 0.01, 0.1, 0.3, 1.5, 3 and 10 mg/kg. The monotherapy dose-escalation portion (N of about 50 patients) of the phase I ivuxolimab trial is reported in the paper. Of the approximately 50 dose-escalation patients, hepatocellular carcinoma was present in approximately 20, melanoma in roughly 15, renal cell carcinoma in 9 and head and neck cancer in 9. Peripheral TCRbeta sequencing was intended to test whether TCR sequence diversity was altered and clonal T-cell expansion was caused by ivuxolimab. The dose-escalation cohort was around 84% male with a mean age of about 60 years, ranging from roughly 23 to 90. Three dose-escalation patients achieved partial responses, one with hepatocellular carcinoma and two with cutaneous melanoma.

Patients with a history of autoimmune disease or receiving systemic immunosuppression were excluded from the trial. Peripheral blood for TCR sequencing was collected from all dose cohorts at baseline, on cycle 4 day 1, and on cycle 7 day 1. Samples came from an open-label, multicenter, first-in-human phase I dose-escalation trial of ivuxolimab. The trial enrolled adults with locally advanced or metastatic head and neck squamous cell, hepatocellular, melanoma or renal cell carcinoma. Before TCR sequencing, CD4+ T cells and CD8+ T cells were sorted from peripheral blood as separate populations. Based on the germline V gene, the CDR1 and CDR2 sequences are SGDLS and YYNGEE. CDR3 length: 14 amino acids, cysteine to phenylalanine. Of all the DNA, just the CDR3 is kept, 42 bases in frame from base 1. Trimming removed 4 bases from V and 0 bases from J, leaving 11 bases between the germline ends. To sequence the TCRbeta CDR3 region, genomic DNA was isolated from the sorted cells. TCRbeta CDR3 regions were sequenced using the immunoSEQ Assay. Not all clones reach the TCRdb copy of this immuneACCESS table, which keeps in-frame sequences only. Checked studies attribute under half of the gap to unresolved V genes and leave the rest unexplained. For this sample there are under 25,000 clones; around 84% appear just once. Of the sample, around 15% falls within the top ten clones.

What the study reported, not specific to this receptor: At doses from 0.1 to 3.0 mg/kg, clonal expansion was seen in both CD4+ and CD8+ blood T cells between baseline and week 6. The antigen specificity of the clonally expanded peripheral T cells was not determined. Partial responders in the 0.1-3.0 mg/kg groups had among the lowest normalized peripheral clonal expansion, especially among CD8+ T cells. Low levels of normalized T-cell clonal expansion were also seen in some patients who did not respond. After ivuxolimab, more expanded clones were found on average in CD8+ T cells than in CD4+ T cells.

As regards this clone: The antigen it binds to is not known. No much larger clone is present one base from it, and per-base qualities are unavailable.

The sequence came from an adult with an advanced solid tumor such as melanoma, head and neck, liver or kidney cancer. The rearranged segments are TRBV9 and TRBJ2-7, with TRBD1 tentatively as D gene (6 bases match). The sequenced sample was CD4+ or CD8+ T cells sorted from blood, obtained in a trial of the OX40 agonist ivuxolimab. The DNA is TGTGCCAGCAGCTCCACAGGGATCTCCTACGAGCAGTACTTC. This gives the protein CASSSTGISYEQYF.